The rows below give T cell receptor beta chains drawn from one sample of a study of T cell repertoires in cytomegalovirus infection. TCRdb itself ran the reads through MiXCR, one entry per CDR3 protein. The sample holds 400,000 to 550,000 distinct CDR3 sequences; roughly 12% are singletons and the top ten take 10% to 13%. Sample: PBMCs. The receptors shown here come from a human donor in good health (CMV status not recorded). Some clones in this sample may be carry-over from other donors' samples. The CDR3 runs from the conserved cysteine through the conserved F or W. A D gene is named only where the DNA matches it firmly. Some rows mark clone size as missing; the rest say once, few, many or name a class of expanded clone.

v_gene	len	d_gene	j_gene	abundance	CDR3nt	CDR3aa
TRBV5-4	15	TRBD1	TRBJ2-1	many	TGTGCCAGCAGCCCCGGGACAGCGCCCTACAATGAGCAGTTCTTC	CASSPGTAPYNEQFF
TRBV7-8	17	TRBD1	TRBJ2-4	NA	TGTGCCAGCAGCCGCTCGCCGACAGGGTTAGCCAAAAACATTCAGTACTTC	CASSRSPTGLAKNIQYF
TRBV5-1	18	TRBD2	TRBJ2-2	many	TGCGCCAGCAGCTTGAGGACTAGCGGGAGGGCCAACACCGGGGAGCTGTTTTTT	CASSLRTSGRANTGELFF
TRBV7-7	15	NA	TRBJ2-2	few	TGTGCCAGCAGCCGCGAGGGGCTGAACACCGGGGAGCTGTTTTTT	CASSREGLNTGELFF
TRBV7-2	12	NA	TRBJ2-7	many	TGTGCCAGCAGCCTTCCTCTCTACGAGCAGTACTTC	CASSLPLYEQYF
TRBV28	13	NA	TRBJ2-3	NA	TGTGCCAGCAGTCCCTATCTGGGGGATACGCAGTATTTT	CASSPYLGDTQYF
TRBV7-9	14	NA	TRBJ2-2	many	TGTGCCAGCAGCCCTAGTCAGTCCACCGGGGAGCTGTTTTTT	CASSPSQSTGELFF
TRBV29-1	16	TRBD2	TRBJ2-1	many	TGCAGCGTTGTGGGCGGGGGTCGGCATTCCTACAATGAGCAGTTCTTC	CSVVGGGRHSYNEQFF
TRBV30	14	NA	TRBJ2-2	few	TGTGCCTGCAGTTTAGGGGAGGCCACCGGGGAGCTGTTTTTT	CACSLGEATGELFF
TRBV27	15	NA	TRBJ1-4	many	TGTGCCAGCAGCAGTTTATCAGGGACTAATGAAAAACTGTTTTTT	CASSSLSGTNEKLFF
TRBV5-6	15	TRBD1	TRBJ2-3	few	TGTGCCAGCAGCTTAACCGGGACAGGGGGGGATACGCAGTATTTT	CASSLTGTGGDTQYF
TRBV5-4	12	NA	TRBJ1-1	many	TGTGCCAGCAGCTCAGGTGCCACTGAAGCTTTCTTT	CASSSGATEAFF
TRBV19	14	TRBD2	TRBJ2-7	many	TGTGCCAGTACCCCGACTAGCGCGAGCTACGAGCAGTACTTC	CASTPTSASYEQYF
TRBV29-1	13	TRBD1	TRBJ1-5	few	TGCAGCGCCGGTGGACAGGGGGGTCAGCCCCAGCATTTT	CSAGGQGGQPQHF
TRBV11-2	11	NA	TRBJ2-1	many	TGTGCCAGCAGCCACCAGCGGGAGCAGTTCTTC	CASSHQREQFF
TRBV7-9	18	NA	TRBJ1-1	many	TGTGCCAGCCAGGGTGTGGAGCAATGGGGGGACATGAACACTGAAGCTTTCTTT	CASQGVEQWGDMNTEAFF
TRBV12-3/TRBV12-4	16	TRBD2	TRBJ2-2	many	TGTGCCAGCAGTTCGGGACTACCACCGAACACCGGGGAGCTGTTTTTT	CASSSGLPPNTGELFF
TRBV7-2	13	NA	TRBJ2-5	many	TGTGCCAGCAGCTTAAAGTACCAAGAGACCCAGTACTTC	CASSLKYQETQYF
TRBV11-2	13	NA	TRBJ2-7	many	TGTGCCGGGGGGGCAGGGGGGCCCTACGAGCAGTACTTC	CAGGAGGPYEQYF
TRBV7-2	14	NA	TRBJ1-5	many	TGTGCCAGCAGCTCGACAGGTACCCTCCAACCCCAGCATTTT	CASSSTGTLQPQHF
TRBV7-2	15	TRBD2	TRBJ2-1	many	TGTGCCAGCAGCACTAAAGCGGGACCAAACAATGAGCAGTTCTTC	CASSTKAGPNNEQFF
TRBV12-3/TRBV12-4	17	TRBD2	TRBJ2-1	NA	TGTGCCAGCGGCCTACTAGCGGGAGGAAGGGGGCTGAATGAGCAGTTCTTC	CASGLLAGGRGLNEQFF
TRBV29-1	11	NA	TRBJ2-7	NA	TGCAGCGTGGGCCTCTCCTACGAGCAGTACTTC	CSVGLSYEQYF
TRBV5-1	15	TRBD1	TRBJ2-5	many	TGCGCCAGCAGCTTGGACTTGGACAGGGGAGAGACCCAGTACTTC	CASSLDLDRGETQYF
TRBV9	14	NA	TRBJ2-1	NA	TGTGCCAGCAGCGTAGCTACCCGGGGTTATGAGCAGTTCTTC	CASSVATRGYEQFF
TRBV13	15	NA	TRBJ1-2	NA	TGTGCCGGCAGCCCGATGGCTGAAGCTAACTATGGCTACACCTTC	CAGSPMAEANYGYTF
TRBV6-6	14	TRBD1	TRBJ1-1	many	TGTGCCAGCAGTTTGGACAGGGGAGGAACTGAAGCTTTCTTT	CASSLDRGGTEAFF
TRBV20-1	14	NA	TRBJ2-2	few	TGCAGTGCTAGGGCAGACAGGGAGGGCGGGGAGCTGTTTTTT	CSARADREGGELFF
TRBV18	15	TRBD2	TRBJ2-1	many	TGTGCCAGCTCACGGACTAGCGGGGTGAATAATGAGCAGTTCTTC	CASSRTSGVNNEQFF
TRBV4-1	16	NA	TRBJ2-3	many	TGCGCCAGCAGCCAAACCGGGGCTTCGAGCACAGATACGCAGTATTTT	CASSQTGASSTDTQYF
TRBV19	15	TRBD2	TRBJ2-7	NA	TGTGCCAGTAGTCCCCTTGCTAGCGGCTCCTACGAGCAGTACTTC	CASSPLASGSYEQYF
TRBV3-1	14	NA	TRBJ2-1	many	TGTGCCAGCAGCACCGGACTATCCTCCAATGAGCAGTTCTTC	CASSTGLSSNEQFF
TRBV2	14	TRBD1	TRBJ2-5	many	TGTGCCAGCAGTGGTACAGGGGTAGTGGAGACCCAGTACTTC	CASSGTGVVETQYF
TRBV5-1	17	TRBD2	TRBJ2-1	few	TGCGCCAGCAGCTTGGCCCAGACTAGCTCTCCCTACAATGAGCAGTTCTTC	CASSLAQTSSPYNEQFF
TRBV12-3/TRBV12-4	14	NA	TRBJ2-7	NA	TGTGCCAGCAGTTTCAGGCAGGCCGCCTACGAGCAGTACTTC	CASSFRQAAYEQYF
TRBV28	13	NA	TRBJ2-7	few	TGTGCCAGCAGTTTCGGGGCTGATAGCGAGCAGTACTTC	CASSFGADSEQYF
TRBV12-3/TRBV12-4	14	NA	TRBJ2-1	many	TGTGCCAGCAGCACGGGGGGCGGATACAATGAGCAGTTCTTC	CASSTGGGYNEQFF
TRBV7-2	14	TRBD1	TRBJ1-4	many	TGTGCCAGCAGCTTACGGGACAGGGATGAAAAACTGTTTTTT	CASSLRDRDEKLFF
TRBV6-6	14	NA	TRBJ2-5	few	TGTGCCAGCAGTTTCAGACAGATTGGAGAGACCCAGTACTTC	CASSFRQIGETQYF
TRBV6-1	13	NA	TRBJ2-5	many	TGTGCCAGCAGTGAAGAGCCCCGACAGACCCAGTACTTC	CASSEEPRQTQYF
TRBV3-1	17	TRBD1	TRBJ2-3	few	TGTGCCAGCAGCCAGAACCGGGACAGGGGGCGTAAAGATACGCAGTATTTT	CASSQNRDRGRKDTQYF
TRBV7-2	15	NA	TRBJ1-6	many	TGTGCCAGCAGCAATGGACTGGCTATGAATTCACCCCTCCACTTT	CASSNGLAMNSPLHF
TRBV13	15	NA	TRBJ2-2	NA	TGTGCCAGCAGCTACCTCGGACCTACCGTCGGGGAGCTGTTTTTT	CASSYLGPTVGELFF
TRBV6-1	11	NA	TRBJ1-5	many	TGTGCCAGCCAGTTGAGTGGGCCCCAGCATTTT	CASQLSGPQHF
TRBV7-9	16	NA	TRBJ2-2	many	TGTGCCAGCAGCTTAGTAGGGCACGCGAACACCGGGGAGCTGTTTTTT	CASSLVGHANTGELFF
TRBV5-4	13	TRBD1	TRBJ2-3	many	TGTGCCAGCAGGCAGGGGGTTGCAGATACGCAGTATTTT	CASRQGVADTQYF
TRBV27	11	NA	TRBJ1-5	many	TGTGCCAGCAGCTCCTTTGGAGAAGAGCATTTT	CASSSFGEEHF
TRBV12-3/TRBV12-4	15	TRBD1	TRBJ1-1	many	TGTGCCAGCACTCCAGATTGGGACAGGGCCACTGAAGCTTTCTTT	CASTPDWDRATEAFF
TRBV15	12	NA	TRBJ2-3	many	TGTGCCACCAGCCCTCGCAGTGATACGCAGTATTTT	CATSPRSDTQYF
TRBV7-8	16	TRBD2	TRBJ2-1	many	TGTGCCAGCAGCCGGATTAGCGGGAGGTCCTGGAATGAGCAGTTCTTC	CASSRISGRSWNEQFF
TRBV29-1	10	NA	TRBJ2-3	NA	TGCAGCGTTGTATCGGCCCCTAGGTATTTT	CSVVSAPRYF
TRBV10-3	15	TRBD1	TRBJ2-3	many	TGTGCCATCAGTCTAGGACAGGCTAGCACAGATACGCAGTATTTT	CAISLGQASTDTQYF
TRBV6-5	17	NA	TRBJ2-4	NA	TGTGCCAGAGTTCTGCCCCAGGGTCAAGGGGCCAAAAACATTCAGTACTTC	CARVLPQGQGAKNIQYF
TRBV7-9	13	NA	TRBJ1-2	many	TGTGCCAGCACCTTAGCAGGGGCCGAGGGCTACACCTTC	CASTLAGAEGYTF